Only a few counts were recorded for the clone carrying this T cell receptor (beta chain). As to time point: sample taken at primary tumor resection. Untreated early-stage non-small cell lung cancer patients, approximately 79 in total, were the donors. No cell sorting; template was whole RNA from tumor, lung tissue or PBMC. This specimen belongs to a study of spatial heterogeneity in lung cancer. About the research overall: Raw sequencing reads included, on average, more than nine appearances of each unique TCR and UMI combination.

The study tagged each TCR cDNA molecule with a unique molecular identifier. One entry per CDR3 protein results from TCRdb running MiXCR on the 5' RACE reads. Of about 23,000 distinct CDR3 sequences in the sample, less than 6% were seen once. The V and J ends lost 1 base and 0 bases respectively, with 11 bases between them. From germline, CDR1 is SGHRS and CDR2 YFSETQ. The CDR3 totals 16 residues. Material: PBMCs, obtained at surgery. This TCR was sampled from a male donor with early-stage non-small cell lung cancer. The chain employs TRBV5-1 and TRBJ1-3; TRBD1 is a possible D gene (5 bases). CDR3 nucleotides: TGCGCCAGCAGCTTGTGGGGCGGATACTCTGGAAACACCATATATTTT. It is translated as CASSLWGGYSGNTIYF.